These 25 T cell receptor beta chains were all obtained from the same sample, sequenced in a study of T-cell memory formation after mild COVID-19. TCRdb redid the calling of the 5' RACE reads with MiXCR, one entry per CDR3 protein. The sample includes hundreds of thousands of distinct CDR3 sequences, around 15% of them seen just once. Sequencing used PBMCs or a T cell subset sorted from them (not recorded which). Receptors originate from a man younger than 35 who had mild COVID-19 (a few samples of this study predate the infection). Cell type and time point are not known.

Here the CDR3 DNA reads TGTGCCAGCAGCCCGGCCCTGCGGGGTGGGTTAGAGACCCAGTACTTC. Translating gives CASSPALRGGLETQYF. This rearrangement joins TRBV7-8 to TRBJ2-5; D is possibly TRBD2 (6 bases). V lost 5 bases, J lost 4 bases, and 20 bases lay in between. Germline-derived CDR1 and CDR2 are SGHVS and FQNEAQ. This CDR3 has 16 residues.

V gene TRBV6-5 combines with J gene TRBJ2-1; possible D gene TRBD1, 6 bases. Germline assignment: CDR1 MNHEY and CDR2 SVGAGI. V shed 2 bases and J shed 3 bases, with 8 bases lying between them. There are 14 residues in the CDR3. The CDR3 nucleotides are TGTGCCAGCAGTTACGGGGGCCTCTACAATGAGCAGTTCTTC. It is translated as CASSYGGLYNEQFF.

This clonotype was seen only a few times. This sequence joins TRBV11-2 and TRBJ2-1; D gene unclear. Germline assignment: CDR1 SGHAT and CDR2 FQNNGV. The CDR3 has 13 residues. With 1 base removed from V and 6 bases from J, the gap between germline ends came to 7 bases. CDR3 sequence reads: CASSLVGSNEQFF. In DNA form, the CDR3 reads TGTGCCAGCAGCTTAGTCGGATCCAATGAGCAGTTCTTC.

This clonotype was found a few times. This sequence joins TRBV13 and TRBJ2-7; no clear D gene. The CDR3 covers 14 residues. CDR1 is PRHDT, CDR2 FYEKMQ, per germline (reference sequence). Trimming cost V 2 bases and J 3 bases, with 11 bases left between them. The CDR3 bases are TGTGCCAGCAGCTTATCGGTCCTTGGCTACGAGCAGTACGTC. Its protein product is CASSLSVLGYEQYV.

A few counts support this clonotype. V gene TRBV4-1 combines with J gene TRBJ2-3; D is unresolved. Germline V gene sequence: CDR1 MGHRA, CDR2 YSYEKL. This CDR3 is 16 amino acids long. The germline V and J ends were trimmed by 0 bases and 0 bases, with 10 bases remaining between them. The CDR3 reads CASSQEASPSTDTQYF. The CDR3 coding sequence is TGCGCCAGCAGCCAAGAAGCATCCCCTAGCACAGATACGCAGTATTTT.

The chain is built from TRBV5-1 and TRBJ1-2, with 9 nucleotides matching TRBD1. Germline V lookup: CDR1 SGHRS, CDR2 YFSETQ. The CDR3 totals 16 residues. V was pared by 4 bases and J by 6 bases, with 13 bases of the junction left unmatched. Written as DNA, the CDR3 is TGCGCCAGCAGCCCAGGACAGGGGTTGACCTATAATGGCTACACCTTC. This gives the protein CASSPGQGLTYNGYTF.

V gene TRBV6-5 combines with J gene TRBJ2-3; 8 bases fit TRBD2. The CDR3 covers 16 residues. Trimming removed 8 bases from V and 2 bases from J; junction bases left unmatched: 12. CDR1 MNHEY and CDR2 SVGAGI come from the germline V gene. CDR3 bases: TGTGCCAGCCTTTATTCGACAGCGGGGGTCACAGATACGCAGTATTTT. It translates to CASLYSTAGVTDTQYF.

CDR3 bases: TGTGCCAGCAGTTACTCGATCCAGGGCGAATACACCGGGGAGCTGTTTTTT. Its protein is CASSYSIQGEYTGELFF. V usage is TRBV6-5 and J usage is TRBJ2-2; D might be TRBD1 (5 bases). The CDR3 sequence is 17 residues long. CDR1 is MNHEY, CDR2 SVGAGI, per germline. The V and J ends lost 0 bases and 3 bases respectively, with 14 bases between them.

This chain uses TRBV4-1 with TRBJ1-2; TRBD1 might be the D (5 bases). Trimming left V 2 bases short and J 5 bases short, with 12 bases between. Germline V CDR1 and CDR2: MGHRA, YSYEKL. The CDR3 loop spans 14 amino acids. CDR3 loop: CASSQRAGGYGYTF. CDR3 coding DNA: TGCGCCAGCAGCCAACGCGCGGGGGGATATGGCTACACCTTC.

This clonotype was seen only a few times. This chain connects TRBV5-1 to TRBJ2-1; unclear D gene. Trimming pared 3 bases from V and 5 bases from J, leaving 18 bases between. Germline V gives CDR1 SGHRS, CDR2 YFSETQ. The CDR3 has 16 amino acids. CDR3 in DNA: TGCGCCAGCAGCTCCAGGATGGCGGTTTCTAACAATGAGCAGTTCTTC. Amino acids: CASSSRMAVSNNEQFF. Full variable domain (remainder filled in from reference TRBV5-1 and TRBJ2-1): KAGVTQTPRYLIKTRGQQVTLSCSPISGHRSVSWYQQTPGQGLQFLFEYFSETQRNKGNFPGRFSGRQFSNSRSEMNVSTLELGDSALYLCASSSRMAVSNNEQFFGPGTRLTVL.

There are many counts of this clonotype. This chain connects TRBV5-1 to TRBJ2-2; no definite D call. V was trimmed by 6 bases and J by 0 bases, leaving 9 bases between them. Germline V gene sequence: CDR1 SGHRS, CDR2 YFSETQ. The CDR3 has 14 amino acids. DNA for the CDR3: TGCGCCAGCATGGTGGCGACGAACACCGGGGAGCTGTTTTTT. This codes for CASMVATNTGELFF.

The table lists this clonotype with a few counts. The chain employs TRBV14 and TRBJ2-3; D is perhaps TRBD1 (6 bases). V was cut by 0 bases and J by 6 bases, with 16 bases left in between. The CDR3 runs to 16 residues. Germline values: CDR1 SGHDN, CDR2 FVKESK. In DNA, the CDR3 is TGTGCCAGCAGCCAAGATCTTTTCAGGGGCGCGGATACGCAGTATTTT. As protein: CASSQDLFRGADTQYF.

This clonotype was observed a handful of times. The CDR3 here is CASSIAGGNSGNTIYF. CDR3 in DNA: TGCGCCAGCAGCATAGCAGGGGGAAACTCTGGAAACACCATATATTTT. The chain couples TRBV5-1 to TRBJ1-3; 7 bases are a match to TRBD1. In germline, CDR1 is SGHRS, CDR2 YFSETQ. Germline trimming cut 4 bases from V and 0 bases from J; bases unmatched to any gene: 7. The length of the CDR3 is 16 residues.

This clonotype was detected ten times or more. The genes are TRBV11-2 and TRBJ2-7, with D perhaps given as TRBD1 or TRBD2 (5 bases each). This CDR3 is built from 15 residues. V lost 3 bases and J lost 5, with 17 bases in between. Germline values: CDR1 SGHAT, CDR2 FQNNGV. Here the CDR3 DNA reads TGTGCCAGCAGCTTGGCGGGTGGCCCGGGACACGAGCAGTACTTC. It translates to CASSLAGGPGHEQYF.

At least ten counts were recorded for this clonotype. This sequence joins TRBV6-2 or TRBV6-3 and TRBJ2-7; no reliable D call. Germline lookup yields CDR1 MNHEY and CDR2 SVGEGT. V lost 7 bases and J lost 5, with 21 bases in between. The CDR3 runs to 15 residues. This chain's CDR3 is CASTAHGFLQNEQYF. CDR3 bases: TGTGCCAGCACCGCTCACGGGTTTCTTCAGAACGAGCAGTACTTC.

J is TRBJ2-1 and V is TRBV12-3 or TRBV12-4; 8 bases align to TRBD2. V gave up 3 bases and J gave up 10 bases; unmatched junction bases: 5. The CDR3 has 13 residues. The DNA of the CDR3 is TGTGCCAGCAGTTTCTCCCAGCGGGGGGAGCAGTTCTTC. It codes for CASSFSQRGEQFF.

The rearrangement links TRBV7-2 to TRBJ1-3; no clear D. V was cut by 0 bases and J by 1 base, with 7 bases left in between. The CDR3 has 15 amino acids. Germline lookup yields CDR1 SGHTA and CDR2 FQGNSA. CDR3 amino acids: CASSLASLSGNTIYF. In nucleotides, the CDR3 is TGTGCCAGCAGCTTAGCATCGCTGTCTGGAAACACCATATATTTT. Based on the CDR3 plus reference TRBV7-2 and TRBJ1-3, the full variable domain is GAGVSQSPSNKVTEKGKDVELRCDPISGHTALYWYRQSLGQGLEFLIYFQGNSAPDKSGLPSDRFSAERTGGSVSTLTIQRTQQEDSAVYLCASSLASLSGNTIYFGEGSWLTVV.

This clonotype was seen many times. This chain uses TRBV28 with TRBJ2-2, with D uncertain. The CDR3 length is 14 residues. Between the trimmed V and J ends, which lost 5 bases and 7 bases, there was a span of 14 bases. Per germline, CDR1 MDHEN and CDR2 SYDVKM. This CDR3 reads CASSPFGLDGELFF. In nucleotides, the CDR3 is TGTGCCAGCAGTCCTTTCGGGCTAGACGGGGAGCTGTTTTTT.

V and J are TRBV12-5 and TRBJ2-3; D not resolved. This CDR3 comprises 16 residues. Between the trimmed V and J ends, which lost 2 bases and 9 bases, there was a span of 21 bases. Germline CDR1 reads LGHNT; CDR2 reads FRNRAP. CDR3 DNA: TGTGCTAGTGGTTTGCCTCAACCTCAGCCCACCGGGACGCAGTATTTT. Translating it yields CASGLPQPQPTGTQYF.

The CDR3 region has the DNA TGTGCCAGCAGCAAGGACGGCTACGAGCAGTACTTC. This sequence encodes CASSKDGYEQYF. The chain couples TRBV7-2 to TRBJ2-7; no clear D. The CDR3 length is 12 residues. Germline V lookup: CDR1 SGHTA, CDR2 FQGNSA. V dropped 5 bases and J dropped 3 bases, with 8 bases sitting between them.

This chain uses TRBV14 with TRBJ1-2; D call uncertain. Trimming left V 0 bases short and J 0 bases short, with 8 bases between. Germline V gene data show CDR1 as SGHDN and CDR2 as FVKESK. The CDR3 runs 15 residues. The CDR3 here is CASSQEVDPNYGYTF. DNA for the CDR3: TGTGCCAGCAGCCAAGAAGTGGACCCTAACTATGGCTACACCTTC.

About this clonotype itself: One end of the junction fails to match germline, which may point to a read error. The chain uses TRBV12-3 or TRBV12-4 and TRBJ2-2; possible D gene TRBD1, 5 bases. The CDR3 spans 15 residues. CDR3 region: CSSSLRGWNTGELFF. The CDR3 coding sequence is TGTTCCAGCAGTTTAAGGGGCTGGAACACCGGGGAGCTGTTTTTT.

This clonotype was observed a handful of times. The rearrangement links TRBV6-2 or TRBV6-3 to TRBJ2-6; D gene unclear. This CDR3 spans 15 amino acids. V dropped 2 bases and J dropped 0 bases, with 5 bases sitting between them. Germline-derived CDR1 and CDR2 are MNHEY and SVGEGT. In DNA, the CDR3 is TGTGCCAGCAGTTACGGCGTCTCTGGGGCCAACGTCCTGACTTTC. Translation: CASSYGVSGANVLTF.

This clonotype has a single count. This chain links TRBV12-3 or TRBV12-4 with TRBJ1-4; D not resolved. The CDR3 contains 15 residues. Trimming took 7 bases from V and 3 from J, leaving 15 bases between them. This CDR3 reads CASTHWAGSNEKLFF. The DNA of the CDR3 is TGTGCCAGCACCCACTGGGCAGGCTCTAATGAAAAACTGTTTTTT.

J is TRBJ1-1 and V is TRBV4-2; D is unclear. Trimming stripped 4 bases from V and 1 base from J, with 10 bases between. Germline CDR1 and CDR2: LGHNA and YNFKEQ. This CDR3 comprises 14 residues. The chain's CDR3 is CASSPIEGNTEAFF. CDR3 sequence (DNA): TGTGCCAGCAGCCCTATTGAGGGGAACACTGAAGCTTTCTTT.